This is a list of T cell receptor beta chains from one sample in a study of regulatory T cells in long-lasting Graves disease. TCRdb independently ran MiXCR on the multiplex PCR reads; one entry per CDR3 protein. The sample consists of about 420,000 distinct CDR3 sequences, 16% of them appearing once. The same data also contributed to another study, on T cells in Graves' hyperthyroidism and ophthalmopathy.

The sample here was peripheral blood mononuclear cells (PBMCs), taken at new diagnosis, from a patient treated with antithyroid drugs. The receptors originated from a woman aged 18-29 years with Graves disease. Both conserved end residues are part of each CDR3. The size entry is marked missing in some rows and otherwise reads once, few, many or a size class.

j_call v_call clone_size cdr3_aa
TRBJ2-3 TRBV12-3/TRBV12-4 . CASSLGAGFEDTQYF
TRBJ1-2 TRBV11-2 many CASSLDPRGGYTF
TRBJ2-5 TRBV6-2/TRBV6-3 many CASSYSSLASETQYF
TRBJ2-3 TRBV5-8 many CASSFRSDTQYF
TRBJ2-1 TRBV2 few CASSVSGLAGNEQFF
TRBJ2-1 TRBV2 many CASTTQQSSYNEQFF
TRBJ2-7 TRBV11-2 many CASSLVLGSVGEQYF
TRBJ1-1 TRBV6-1 many CASTDRAALNTEAFF
TRBJ1-1 TRBV28 many CASSLGQGVTNTEAFF
TRBJ2-7 TRBV18 . CASSQSRDGYEQYF
TRBJ2-3 TRBV5-1 many CASTAGTGGTDTQYF
TRBJ2-7 TRBV5-1 few CASSKETGNTYEQYF
TRBJ2-3 TRBV18 . CASSPGYGETDTQYF
TRBJ2-1 TRBV12-3/TRBV12-4 many CASTQREYNEQFF
TRBJ1-6 TRBV3-1 . CASSKGTGVNNSPLHF
TRBJ2-3 TRBV6-1 . CATRGRSTDTQYF
TRBJ2-1 TRBV7-9 many CASSFTNNEQFF
TRBJ2-1 TRBV6-1 many CASSVPDSYNEQFF
TRBJ2-1 TRBV2 many CASNRREAPNEQFF
TRBJ1-1 TRBV18 few CASSLTTGATEAFF
TRBJ2-7 TRBV20-1 many CSASRDRGGRASQQYF
TRBJ2-1 TRBV9 . CASREGAAGAPNEQFF
TRBJ1-1 TRBV28 many CASSFDRVLGPFF
TRBJ1-6 TRBV28 many CASSLNSRALHF
TRBJ1-1 TRBV7-2 many CASSLGQENFEAFF
TRBJ2-7 TRBV12-3/TRBV12-4 . CASAKTGLTYEQYF
TRBJ2-1 TRBV11-3 many CASSWGLAGSYNEQFF
TRBJ1-5 TRBV5-1 few CASSLQLRTGIFPSNQPQHF
TRBJ1-5 TRBV19 few CATETGRYSNQPQHF
TRBJ2-1 TRBV11-1 many CASSLVAGEPYNEQFF
TRBJ2-5 TRBV10-3 . CAISESGGHQETQYF
TRBJ2-7 TRBV4-1 few CASSQEGGTGGFDEQYF
TRBJ2-5 TRBV12-3/TRBV12-4 many CASSIAGGETQYF
TRBJ1-5 TRBV6-1 . CASSGGQGYNQPQHF
TRBJ1-5 TRBV7-2 few CASSKQGATGQPQHF
TRBJ2-1 TRBV11-1 few CASSVWTSGSNEQFF
TRBJ2-2 TRBV28 many CASTSPRQGDTGELFF
TRBJ2-7 TRBV11-3 many CASSLQASGPYEQYF
TRBJ2-5 TRBV9 few CASSVVAGDAETQYF
TRBJ1-6 TRBV6-1 few CASSHLPGLGNSPLHF
TRBJ1-5 TRBV28 many CAAIGGTYSNQPQHF
TRBJ2-5 TRBV7-9 many CASSLRERETQYF
TRBJ2-1 TRBV7-2 . CASSRTGGGGEQFF
TRBJ1-1 TRBV5-1 few CASSLESREAFF
TRBJ2-7 TRBV2 many CATTETSGSGEQYF
TRBJ1-5 TRBV4-1 few CASSQEDRSNQPQHF
TRBJ2-1 TRBV19 . CASSIEDFNEQFF
TRBJ2-5 TRBV20-1 many CSASRTERQETQYF
TRBJ1-1 TRBV4-3 . CASSQDMQAYLEAFF
TRBJ2-5 TRBV27 . CASSPGWGSGSRETQYF
TRBJ2-7 TRBV29-1 few CSVEAPGGAYEQYF
TRBJ2-3 TRBV2 many CASSDQLAGATQYF
TRBJ2-7 TRBV20-1 many CSARGGRFDEQYF
TRBJ2-1 TRBV9 . CASSIGTSGSPGNEQFF
TRBJ2-5 TRBV6-5 many CASSYSGNQETQYF
TRBJ1-5 TRBV20-1 many CSASPGVGNQPQHF
TRBJ2-3 TRBV12-3/TRBV12-4 many CASTPTPGPSTDTQYF
TRBJ2-1 TRBV20-1 many CSARERTAINEQFF
TRBJ2-7 TRBV11-2 . CASSRTVRASRQISYEQYF
TRBJ2-1 TRBV28 many CASTPSGRVLSSYNEQFF